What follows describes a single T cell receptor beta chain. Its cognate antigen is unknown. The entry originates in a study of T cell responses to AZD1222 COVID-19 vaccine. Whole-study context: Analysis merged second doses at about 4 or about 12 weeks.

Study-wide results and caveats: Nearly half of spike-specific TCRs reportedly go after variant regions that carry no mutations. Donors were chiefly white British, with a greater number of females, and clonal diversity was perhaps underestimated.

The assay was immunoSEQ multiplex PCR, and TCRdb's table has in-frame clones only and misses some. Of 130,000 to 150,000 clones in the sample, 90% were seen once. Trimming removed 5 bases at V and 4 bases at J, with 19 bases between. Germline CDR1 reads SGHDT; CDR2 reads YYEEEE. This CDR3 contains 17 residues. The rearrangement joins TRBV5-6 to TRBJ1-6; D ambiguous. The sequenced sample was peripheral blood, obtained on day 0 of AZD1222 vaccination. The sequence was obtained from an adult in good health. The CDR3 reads CASRSVVEGYYNSPLHF. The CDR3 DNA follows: TGTGCCAGCAGATCGGTAGTTGAAGGGTATTATAATTCACCCCTCCACTTT.